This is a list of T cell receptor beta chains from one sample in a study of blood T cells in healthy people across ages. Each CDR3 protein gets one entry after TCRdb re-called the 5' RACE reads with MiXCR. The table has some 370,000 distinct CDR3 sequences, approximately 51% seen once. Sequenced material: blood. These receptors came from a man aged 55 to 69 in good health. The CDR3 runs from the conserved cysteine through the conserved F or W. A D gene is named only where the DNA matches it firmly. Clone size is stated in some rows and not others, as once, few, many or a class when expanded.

CDR3 protein: CSALDGNNEQFF
CDR3 DNA: TGCAGTGCCCTGGATGGAAACAATGAGCAGTTCTTC
V gene: TRBV20-1
clone size: few
D gene: .
CDR3 length: 12
J gene: TRBJ2-1

CDR3 protein: CASSRGGRRAGAGNEQFF
CDR3 DNA: TGCGCCAGCAGCCGCGGGGGTCGAAGAGCGGGAGCGGGCAATGAGCAGTTCTTC
V gene: TRBV5-1
clone size: few
D gene: TRBD2
CDR3 length: 18
J gene: TRBJ2-1

CDR3 protein: CASGRDGRQYF
CDR3 DNA: TGTGCTAGTGGCCGGGACGGTAGGCAGTACTTC
V gene: TRBV12-5
clone size: few
D gene: .
CDR3 length: 11
J gene: TRBJ2-7

CDR3 protein: CASSLGRGRAQFF
CDR3 DNA: TGTGCCAGCAGCTTAGGCAGGGGCCGTGCGCAGTTCTTC
V gene: TRBV11-2
clone size: .
D gene: .
CDR3 length: 13
J gene: TRBJ2-1

CDR3 protein: CASSPNGAPSYEQYF
CDR3 DNA: TGTGCCAGCAGCCCAAACGGGGCCCCCTCCTACGAGCAGTACTTC
V gene: TRBV7-2
clone size: .
D gene: .
CDR3 length: 15
J gene: TRBJ2-7

CDR3 protein: CASSLGVNTGELFF
CDR3 DNA: TGTGCCAGCAGCTTAGGGGTTAACACCGGGGAGCTGTTTTTT
V gene: TRBV7-2
clone size: .
D gene: .
CDR3 length: 14
J gene: TRBJ2-2

CDR3 protein: CSARSPGLAGAQETQYF
CDR3 DNA: TGCAGTGCTAGGAGTCCGGGACTAGCGGGGGCCCAAGAGACCCAGTACTTC
V gene: TRBV20-1
clone size: many
D gene: TRBD2
CDR3 length: 17
J gene: TRBJ2-5

CDR3 protein: CSASVVAGGPIAKNIQYF
CDR3 DNA: TGCAGTGCTAGTGTGGTAGCGGGAGGGCCAATAGCCAAAAACATTCAGTACTTC
V gene: TRBV20-1
clone size: .
D gene: TRBD2
CDR3 length: 18
J gene: TRBJ2-4

CDR3 protein: CASSLAGDNQPQHF
CDR3 DNA: TGTGCCAGCAGCTTAGCAGGGGATAATCAGCCCCAGCATTTT
V gene: TRBV7-9
clone size: few
D gene: .
CDR3 length: 14
J gene: TRBJ1-5

CDR3 protein: CASSLAGNTDTQYF
CDR3 DNA: TGTGCCAGCAGTTTAGCGGGAAACACAGATACGCAGTATTTT
V gene: TRBV12-3/TRBV12-4
clone size: .
D gene: .
CDR3 length: 14
J gene: TRBJ2-3

CDR3 protein: CASSFNRGLTQETQYF
CDR3 DNA: TGTGCCAGCAGTTTCAATCGAGGGCTAACGCAAGAGACCCAGTACTTC
V gene: TRBV28
clone size: .
D gene: .
CDR3 length: 16
J gene: TRBJ2-5

CDR3 protein: CASSTGSQTEAFF
CDR3 DNA: TGTGCCAGCAGCACAGGGTCGCAGACTGAAGCTTTCTTT
V gene: TRBV7-3
clone size: .
D gene: .
CDR3 length: 13
J gene: TRBJ1-1

CDR3 protein: CASSLSIAGPWAYEQYF
CDR3 DNA: TGTGCCAGCAGCTTATCGATCGCCGGGCCCTGGGCCTACGAGCAGTACTTC
V gene: TRBV7-2
clone size: few
D gene: .
CDR3 length: 17
J gene: TRBJ2-7

CDR3 protein: CASSQGQTSGGAYNEQFF
CDR3 DNA: TGTGCCAGCAGCCAAGGACAGACTAGCGGGGGGGCCTACAATGAGCAGTTCTTC
V gene: TRBV4-2
clone size: .
D gene: TRBD2
CDR3 length: 18
J gene: TRBJ2-1

CDR3 protein: CASSQWTSGTDTQYF
CDR3 DNA: TGCGCCAGCAGCCAATGGACTAGCGGAACAGATACGCAGTATTTT
V gene: TRBV5-1
clone size: .
D gene: TRBD2
CDR3 length: 15
J gene: TRBJ2-3

CDR3 protein: CASSLVPDRPDEQYF
CDR3 DNA: TGTGCCAGCAGCTTAGTCCCGGACAGGCCAGACGAGCAGTACTTC
V gene: TRBV7-2
clone size: once
D gene: TRBD1
CDR3 length: 15
J gene: TRBJ2-7

CDR3 protein: CASSFGTEKRYF
CDR3 DNA: TGTGCCAGCAGCTTCGGGACAGAGAAGCGGTACTTC
V gene: TRBV6-5
clone size: .
D gene: TRBD1
CDR3 length: 12
J gene: TRBJ2-5

CDR3 protein: CASTAPGDTQYF
CDR3 DNA: TGTGCCAGCACCGCCCCAGGGGATACGCAGTATTTT
V gene: TRBV6-5
clone size: few
D gene: .
CDR3 length: 12
J gene: TRBJ2-3

CDR3 protein: CASSGTGTKEPQHF
CDR3 DNA: TGTGCCAGCAGCGGAACCGGGACTAAAGAGCCCCAGCATTTT
V gene: TRBV11-2
clone size: .
D gene: .
CDR3 length: 14
J gene: TRBJ1-5

CDR3 protein: CASSQGRRETQYF
CDR3 DNA: TGCGCCAGCAGCCAAGGCCGTAGAGAGACCCAGTACTTC
V gene: TRBV4-3
clone size: many
D gene: .
CDR3 length: 13
J gene: TRBJ2-5

CDR3 protein: CASSVGQYTDTQYF
CDR3 DNA: TGTGCCAGCAGCGTGGGGCAATACACAGATACGCAGTATTTT
V gene: TRBV9
clone size: many
D gene: .
CDR3 length: 14
J gene: TRBJ2-3

CDR3 protein: CASSHDRGGGETQYF
CDR3 DNA: TGCGCCAGCAGCCACGACCGGGGAGGGGGGGAGACCCAGTACTTC
V gene: TRBV4-3
clone size: once
D gene: .
CDR3 length: 15
J gene: TRBJ2-5

CDR3 protein: CATASSGAGTGLNTGELFF
CDR3 DNA: TGTGCCACCGCTAGCTCCGGAGCAGGGACGGGGCTGAACACCGGGGAGCTGTTTTTT
V gene: TRBV15
clone size: .
D gene: .
CDR3 length: 19
J gene: TRBJ2-2

CDR3 protein: CSVGVAGSYNEQFF
CDR3 DNA: TGCAGCGTTGGGGTAGCGGGCTCCTACAATGAGCAGTTCTTC
V gene: TRBV29-1
clone size: .
D gene: TRBD2
CDR3 length: 14
J gene: TRBJ2-1

CDR3 protein: CASSFIGTESYEQYF
CDR3 DNA: TGTGCCAGCAGTTTCATCGGGACGGAATCCTACGAGCAGTACTTC
V gene: TRBV27
clone size: .
D gene: .
CDR3 length: 15
J gene: TRBJ2-7

CDR3 protein: CASSSSGVVRETQYF
CDR3 DNA: TGTGCCAGCAGCTCTTCCGGGGTAGTCAGGGAGACCCAGTACTTC
V gene: TRBV7-2
clone size: few
D gene: .
CDR3 length: 15
J gene: TRBJ2-5

CDR3 protein: CSAREPGQSYNEQFF
CDR3 DNA: TGCAGTGCTAGAGAACCGGGCCAATCCTACAATGAGCAGTTCTTC
V gene: TRBV20-1
clone size: .
D gene: .
CDR3 length: 15
J gene: TRBJ2-1

CDR3 protein: CASSHQVETEAFF
CDR3 DNA: TGCGCCAGCAGCCATCAGGTAGAAACTGAAGCTTTCTTT
V gene: TRBV4-3
clone size: .
D gene: .
CDR3 length: 13
J gene: TRBJ1-1

CDR3 protein: CSARLLAGAPNEQFF
CDR3 DNA: TGCAGTGCTAGGTTGTTAGCGGGGGCCCCCAATGAGCAGTTCTTC
V gene: TRBV20-1
clone size: many
D gene: TRBD2
CDR3 length: 15
J gene: TRBJ2-1

CDR3 protein: CASSQEVSRELSSYNEQFF
CDR3 DNA: TGTGCCAGCAGCCAAGAGGTATCGCGGGAGTTGAGCTCCTACAATGAGCAGTTCTTC
V gene: TRBV3-1
clone size: .
D gene: TRBD2
CDR3 length: 19
J gene: TRBJ2-1

CDR3 protein: CASSLGAKEGYF
CDR3 DNA: TGTGCCAGCAGCTTAGGGGCGAAGGAGGGGTACTTC
V gene: TRBV7-9
clone size: .
D gene: .
CDR3 length: 12
J gene: TRBJ2-7

CDR3 protein: CASSVAETFAEQFF
CDR3 DNA: TGTGCCAGCAGCGTAGCGGAGACATTTGCTGAGCAGTTCTTC
V gene: TRBV9
clone size: .
D gene: .
CDR3 length: 14
J gene: TRBJ2-1

CDR3 protein: CSVEGTTDRGNTEAFF
CDR3 DNA: TGCAGCGTTGAAGGGACCACAGACAGAGGAAACACTGAAGCTTTCTTT
V gene: TRBV29-1
clone size: .
D gene: .
CDR3 length: 16
J gene: TRBJ1-1

CDR3 protein: CASSARDRGGDTF
CDR3 DNA: TGTGCCAGCAGCGCCAGGGACAGGGGGGGGGACACCTTC
V gene: TRBV5-6
clone size: few
D gene: TRBD1
CDR3 length: 13
J gene: TRBJ1-2

CDR3 protein: CSARGRAGWGEQYF
CDR3 DNA: TGCAGTGCAAGGGGACGAGCGGGCTGGGGCGAGCAGTACTTC
V gene: TRBV20-1
clone size: .
D gene: .
CDR3 length: 14
J gene: TRBJ2-7

CDR3 protein: CASTLGQGALGTEAFF
CDR3 DNA: TGTGCCAGCACCTTGGGACAGGGGGCTTTAGGCACTGAAGCTTTCTTT
V gene: TRBV5-6
clone size: .
D gene: TRBD1
CDR3 length: 16
J gene: TRBJ1-1

CDR3 protein: CASSQAQGAGGASDTQYF
CDR3 DNA: TGTGCCAGCAGCCAAGCCCAGGGGGCGGGGGGGGCCTCAGATACGCAGTATTTT
V gene: TRBV4-2
clone size: .
D gene: .
CDR3 length: 18
J gene: TRBJ2-3

CDR3 protein: CASSQGSGSYNEQFF
CDR3 DNA: TGCGCCAGCAGCCAGGGTAGCGGGAGCTACAATGAGCAGTTCTTC
V gene: TRBV4-3
clone size: .
D gene: TRBD2
CDR3 length: 15
J gene: TRBJ2-1

CDR3 protein: CASNPSGFEKGQYF
CDR3 DNA: TGTGCCAGCAATCCTTCAGGGTTCGAAAAAGGGCAGTACTTC
V gene: TRBV28
clone size: .
D gene: .
CDR3 length: 14
J gene: TRBJ2-7

CDR3 protein: CASSLPGQTFYEQYF
CDR3 DNA: TGTGCCAGCAGCCTCCCGGGACAGACTTTTTACGAGCAGTACTTC
V gene: TRBV2
clone size: many
D gene: TRBD1
CDR3 length: 15
J gene: TRBJ2-7

CDR3 protein: CASSSRGWQDLKATNEKLFF
CDR3 DNA: TGCGCCAGCAGCTCGAGGGGTTGGCAGGACCTTAAGGCGACTAATGAAAAACTGTTTTTT
V gene: TRBV5-1
clone size: .
D gene: .
CDR3 length: 20
J gene: TRBJ1-4

CDR3 protein: CASSQVLGGWGEQYF
CDR3 DNA: TGCGCCAGCAGCCAAGTGCTTGGGGGCTGGGGCGAGCAGTACTTC
V gene: TRBV4-3
clone size: .
D gene: .
CDR3 length: 15
J gene: TRBJ2-7

CDR3 protein: CVSSGDEQYF
CDR3 DNA: TGTGTCAGCAGTGGGGACGAGCAGTACTTC
V gene: TRBV2
clone size: .
D gene: .
CDR3 length: 10
J gene: TRBJ2-7

CDR3 protein: CASSLGVSNQPQHF
CDR3 DNA: TGTGCCAGCAGCTTAGGTGTCAGCAATCAGCCCCAGCATTTT
V gene: TRBV7-2
clone size: many
D gene: .
CDR3 length: 14
J gene: TRBJ1-5

CDR3 protein: CASSLDAPDTQYF
CDR3 DNA: TGTGCCAGCAGCTTAGATGCCCCAGATACGCAGTATTTT
V gene: TRBV7-9
clone size: .
D gene: .
CDR3 length: 13
J gene: TRBJ2-3

CDR3 protein: CSALPLDGDSNQPQHF
CDR3 DNA: TGCAGTGCCCTCCCCCTCGACGGAGATAGCAATCAGCCCCAGCATTTT
V gene: TRBV20-1
clone size: .
D gene: .
CDR3 length: 16
J gene: TRBJ1-5

CDR3 protein: CASSLGGTGANYGYTF
CDR3 DNA: TGTGCCAGCAGCTTAGGGGGCACAGGAGCTAACTATGGCTACACCTTC
V gene: TRBV7-9
clone size: many
D gene: .
CDR3 length: 16
J gene: TRBJ1-2